This T cell receptor (beta chain) comes out of a study of siplizumab effects on memory and regulatory T cells. The CDR3 spans 12 residues. Germline V CDR1 and CDR2: SEHNR, FQNEAQ (reference sequence). V lost 5 bases and J lost 15; bases outside the gene matches: 9. Sequencing used immunoSEQ multiplex PCR; TCRdb keeps in-frame clones, though not all of them. In the table there are approximately 50,000 clones, roughly 93% of which are singletons. Sequencing was carried out using CD8+ T cells sorted from blood. This sequence was found in a human donor in good health. The rearrangement links TRBV7-9 to TRBJ2-1, with TRBD2 matching over 8 bases. The CDR3 nucleotides read TGTGCCAGCAGCCCTCAAACTAGCGGCCCGTTCTTC. Protein product: CASSPQTSGPFF.